These 14 T cell receptor beta chains were all obtained from the same sample, sequenced in a study of cytomegalovirus exposure and HLA in healthy donors. Using immunoSEQ multiplex PCR, the repertoire was profiled, and TCRdb retains in-frame clones only, with some absent. The data contain about 130,000 clones, 75% to 90% of them singletons. Sample: PBMCs. Every receptor here comes from a woman in her late teens or twenties in good health and CMV-seropositive.

The genes are TRBV7-9 and TRBJ2-7; D possibly corresponds to TRBD1 (6 bases). Trimming cost V 7 bases and J 0 bases, with 13 bases left between them. The CDR3 loop spans 14 amino acids. Germline CDR1 and CDR2: SEHNR and FQNEAQ (reference sequence). The CDR3 coding sequence is TGTGCCAGCACCACCACAGGGAGCTCCTACGAGCAGTACTTC. Translation: CASTTTGSSYEQYF.

The V gene is TRBV12-2, the J gene TRBJ1-5; TRBD1 was called by the table and not checked on the DNA. TRBV12-2 is termed a pseudogene. CDR3 size: 15 residues. The chain's CDR3 is CASRFTGTGNQPQHF. The CDR3 region has the DNA TGTGCAAGTCGCTTTACCGGGACAGGTAATCAGCCCCAGCATTTT.

The chain carries TRBV5-6 and TRBJ1-1; 9 positions agree with TRBD1. Germline V gene data show CDR1 as SGHDT and CDR2 as YYEEEE. This CDR3 has 17 amino acids. Trimming removed 4 bases from V and 0 bases from J; junction bases left unmatched: 10. CDR3 in amino acids: CASSVDRGLTMNTEAFF. DNA for the CDR3: TGTGCCAGCAGCGTGGACAGGGGACTTACCATGAACACTGAAGCTTTCTTT. Full variable domain (remainder filled in from reference TRBV5-6 and TRBJ1-1): DAGVTQSPTHLIKTRGQQVTLRCSPKSGHDTVSWYQQALGQGPQFIFQYYEEEERQRGNFPDRFSGHQFPNYSSELNVNALLLGDSALYLCASSVDRGLTMNTEAFFGQGTRLTVV.

The rearrangement joins TRBV4-3 to TRBJ2-2; D may be TRBD2 (6 bases). V lost 0 bases to trimming and J lost 3 bases, with 11 bases between them. CDR1 is LGHNA, CDR2 YSLEER, per germline. CDR3 size: 16 residues. Written as DNA, the CDR3 is TGCGCCAGCAGCCAAGAGGCTAGCGCCTACACCGGGGAGCTGTTTTTT. It codes for CASSQEASAYTGELFF.

The chain uses TRBV4-3 and TRBJ2-7; TRBD2 might be the D (6 bases). Between the trimmed V and J ends, which lost 0 bases and 0 bases, there was a span of 18 bases. The CDR3 loop spans 18 amino acids. CDR1 and CDR2 (germline): LGHNA, YSLEER. CDR3 DNA sequence: TGCGCCAGCAGCCAAGAATGGCGAATGGGGGACTCCTCCTACGAGCAGTACTTC. Protein sequence: CASSQEWRMGDSSYEQYF.

This clone was counted only a few times. V and J are TRBV6-5 and TRBJ2-7, with D uncertain. The V gene lost 10 bases and the J gene lost 6 bases, with 16 bases spanning the gap. CDR1 MNHEY and CDR2 SVGAGI come from the germline V gene. The CDR3 length is 12 residues. CDR3 sequence: CATHPSSGEQYF. The DNA for the CDR3 is TGTGCCACACACCCCAGTTCTGGCGAGCAGTACTTC.

The chain carries TRBV7-2 and TRBJ1-4; D is perhaps TRBD1 (5 bases). Looked up from germline, CDR1 is SGHTA and CDR2 is FQGNSA. The length of the CDR3 is 15 residues. The ends were cut back, 0 bases at V and 7 bases at J, with 12 bases in the middle. The chain's CDR3 is CASSLAGAQSEKLFF. The CDR3 DNA reads TGTGCCAGCAGCTTAGCAGGGGCGCAGAGTGAAAAACTGTTTTTT.

CDR3 in amino acids: CASSSTGGYGYTF. The CDR3 nucleotides are TGTGCCAGCAGCTCCACAGGGGGATATGGCTACACCTTC. This rearrangement joins TRBV7-3 to TRBJ1-2; 8 bases fit TRBD1. The CDR3 consists of 13 residues. Per germline, CDR1 SGHTA and CDR2 FQGTGA. J gave up 5 bases and V 4 bases, and 3 bases lay outside the gene matches.

The V and J genes are TRBV19 and TRBJ1-2, with a weak D call TRBD1 (5 bases). CDR3 length: 13 amino acids. Germline values: CDR1 LNHDA, CDR2 SQIVND (reference sequence). Trimming pared 3 bases from V and 4 bases from J, leaving 9 bases between. CDR3 sequence (DNA): TGTGCCAGTAGTATGGGGGGGACCTATGGCTACACCTTC. The encoded protein is CASSMGGTYGYTF.

This chain uses TRBV7-9 with TRBJ2-1; 9 nucleotides line up with TRBD2. Germline V lookup: CDR1 SEHNR, CDR2 FQNEAQ (reference sequence). This CDR3 has 16 residues. Trimming removed 0 bases from V and 6 bases from J; junction bases left unmatched: 6. The CDR3 reads CASSLASLSGGNEQFF. The DNA for the CDR3 is TGTGCCAGCAGCTTAGCCTCCCTTAGCGGGGGCAATGAGCAGTTCTTC.

The V call is TRBV27, the J call TRBJ2-3, with TRBD2 identical over 10 bases. The CDR3 consists of 16 residues. The germline V gene has CDR1 MNHEY and CDR2 SMNVEV (reference sequence). V lost 2 bases, J lost 2 bases, and 4 bases stayed unmatched. The CDR3 is CASSLRSGGPTDTQYF. CDR3 DNA: TGTGCCAGCAGTTTACGTAGCGGGGGGCCCACAGATACGCAGTATTTT.

The J gene is TRBJ1-3, the V gene TRBV29-1; D gene uncertain. Germline-derived CDR1 and CDR2 are SQVTM and ANQGSEA. This CDR3 is built from 10 residues. CDR3 coding DNA: TGCAGACCTCGAAGCAACACCATATATTTT. This encodes CRPRSNTIYF.

The chain joins TRBV28 to TRBJ2-7; TRBD1 agrees at 11 bases. Germline V CDR1 and CDR2: MDHEN, SYDVKM. The CDR3 consists of 18 residues. V trimming: 5 bases; J trimming: 4 bases; junction bases outside the gene matches: 16. The CDR3 sequence is CASSRPQYRDRGKYEQYF. The CDR3, as DNA: TGTGCCAGCAGTCGCCCACAGTACCGGGACAGGGGGAAGTACGAGCAGTACTTC.

The J gene is TRBJ1-3, the V gene TRBV6-5; no clear D. The CDR3 sequence is 14 residues long. The V gene lost 6 bases and the J gene lost 2 bases, with 11 bases spanning the gap. CDR1 is MNHEY, CDR2 SVGAGI, per germline. The CDR3 spells CASSPRGPGNTIYF. CDR3 coding DNA: TGTGCCAGCAGCCCCCGTGGGCCTGGAAACACCATATATTTT.